This T cell receptor beta chain came from a study of blood T cell repertoires in COVID-19 (dated by TCRdb to 2019 to 2021). Concerning the study at large: Samples from collaborators originated in the United States, Italy and Spain and spanned both the acute and convalescent phases of COVID-19. Where HLA class I and class II types were available, the types were taken from metadata supplied by the sample provider, not from assay-based typing. The prospective study material was composed of cDNA or gDNA derived from T cells, B-cell-depleted T cells, or PBMCs. Nearly every sample came with metadata listing a de-identified subject ID, COVID-19 status, age in years and sex. The repertoires were released in a freely available public database intended as a resource for research on the immune response to SARS-CoV-2. Deeply sampled blood TCRbeta repertoires from subjects exposed to, actively infected with, or recovered from COVID-19 were included in the dataset. The samples were drawn from two sources: the first 160 participants of the ongoing ImmuneRACE study, and 1,200 or so subjects contributed by 6 global collaborators. Study-wide findings and limitations: The quantity of clinical and demographic metadata differed by source and by participant and was supplied without curation.

TCRbeta CDR3 regions were amplified from genomic DNA using the immunoSEQ Assay, a bias-controlled multiplex PCR. Per the source publication's procedure: Within the assay, amplification of reference gene primers was used to estimate how many nucleated cells each sample contained. To quantify the absolute abundance of each unique TCRbeta CDR3 rearrangement, sequence reads were collapsed and filtered. For each sample, productive Simpson clonality was calculated as the square root of Simpson's diversity index across productive rearrangements. TCRdb re-hosts the immuneACCESS table, in-frame sequences only. Its copies lack some clones; in the studies checked, an unresolved V gene accounts for under half of them, and the cause for the rest is not known. From that table come the V and J calls and clone size; the DNA was used to work out D and trimming. The sample data list about 230,000 clones, and about 84% of these were observed just once. The ten biggest clones cover roughly 7.9% of the sample.

The germline V gene supplies CDR1 SGHTA and CDR2 FQGTGA. The V end gives up 4 bases and the J end 16 bases, leaving 10 bases in the junction not matched to a gene. The CDR3 has 12 amino acids, counting the end cysteine and phenylalanine. The DNA shown is the 36-base CDR3, in frame from base 1. This clone was counted between two and nine times. Its antigen target is currently unknown. No quality values exist for individual bases; no much larger clone is one base distant. Each collaborating institution followed its own protocols to collect whole blood in K2EDTA tubes. For TCRbeta analysis, collaborators shipped samples as frozen whole blood, isolated PBMCs, or DNA extracted from either of those sample types.

This chain joins TRBV7-3 to TRBJ2-1, and TRBD1 matches 7 of the central bases. The sample was peripheral blood. This sequence originates from a woman older than 75 with acute or convalescent COVID-19. The CDR3 region has the sequence CASSSVGQPPFF. The sequenced DNA: TGTGCCAGCAGCTCTGTGGGACAGCCCCCTTTCTTC.